This TCR beta chain stems from a study of OX40 agonist ivuxolimab in advanced cancers. Study-level information: Partial responses were achieved by three patients, of whom one had hepatocellular carcinoma and two had cutaneous melanoma.

Notes on this clone: Its antigen remains unknown.

Blood specimens came from baseline, cycle 4 day 1, and cycle 7 day 1. This CDR3 contains 14 residues. Deletions cut 0 bases from V and 1 base from J, with 6 bases between. The germline CDR1 and CDR2 sequences are MNHNY and SVGAGI (reference sequence). Study-wide results and caveats: Some nonresponders additionally presented with little normalized T-cell clonal expansion. The CD4+ and CD8+ T cells in the blood had expanded clonally by week 6 at 0.1 to 3.0 mg/kg.

The protocol was immunoSEQ multiplex PCR, while the TCRdb copy is restricted to in-frame clones and leaves out a portion. The top ten clones hold 0.43% of a sample with 84,000 or so clones, 85% to 95% of them seen once. The sequence was obtained from an adult with an advanced solid tumor such as melanoma, head and neck, liver or kidney cancer. The chain recombines TRBV6-6 with TRBJ2-5; D is ambiguous. Here the sequenced sample was CD4+ or CD8+ T cells sorted from blood, taken in a trial of the OX40 agonist ivuxolimab. In DNA form, the CDR3 reads TGTGCCAGCAGTTACTCCCCGGGCCAAGAGACCCAGTACTTC. Translated: CASSYSPGQETQYF.